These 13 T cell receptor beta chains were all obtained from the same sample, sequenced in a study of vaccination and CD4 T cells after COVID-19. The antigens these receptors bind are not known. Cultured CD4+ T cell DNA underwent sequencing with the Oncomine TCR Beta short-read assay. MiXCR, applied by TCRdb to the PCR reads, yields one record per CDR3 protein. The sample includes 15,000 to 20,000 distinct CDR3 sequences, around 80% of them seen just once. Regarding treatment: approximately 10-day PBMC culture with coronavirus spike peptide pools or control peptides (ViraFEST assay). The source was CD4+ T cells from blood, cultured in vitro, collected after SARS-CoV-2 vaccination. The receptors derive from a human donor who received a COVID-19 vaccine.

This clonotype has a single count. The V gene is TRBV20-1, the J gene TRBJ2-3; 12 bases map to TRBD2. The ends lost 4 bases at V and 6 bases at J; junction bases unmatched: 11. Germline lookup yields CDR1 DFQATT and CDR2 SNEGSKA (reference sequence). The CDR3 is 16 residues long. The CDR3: CSAIHSSGGATDTQYF. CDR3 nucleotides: TGCAGTGCTATACACTCTAGCGGGGGGGCCACGGATACGCAGTATTTT.

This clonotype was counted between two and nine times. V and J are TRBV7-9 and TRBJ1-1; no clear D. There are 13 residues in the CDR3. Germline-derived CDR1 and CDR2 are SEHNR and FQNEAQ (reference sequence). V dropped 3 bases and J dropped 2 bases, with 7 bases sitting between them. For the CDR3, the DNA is TGTGCCAGCAGCTTTCAGGTAAACACTGAAGCTTTCTTT. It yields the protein CASSFQVNTEAFF.

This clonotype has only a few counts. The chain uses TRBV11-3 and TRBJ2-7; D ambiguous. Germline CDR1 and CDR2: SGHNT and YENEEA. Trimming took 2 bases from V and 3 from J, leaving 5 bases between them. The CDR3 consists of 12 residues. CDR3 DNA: TGTGCCAGCAGCTTAAGCCTCTACGAGCAGTACTTC. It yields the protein CASSLSLYEQYF. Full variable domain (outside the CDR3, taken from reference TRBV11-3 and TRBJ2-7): EAGVVQSPRYKIIEKKQPVAFWCNPISGHNTLYWYLQNLGQGPELLIRYENEEAVDDSQLPKDRFSAERLKGVDSTLKIQPAELGDSAVYLCASSLSLYEQYFGPGTRLTVT.

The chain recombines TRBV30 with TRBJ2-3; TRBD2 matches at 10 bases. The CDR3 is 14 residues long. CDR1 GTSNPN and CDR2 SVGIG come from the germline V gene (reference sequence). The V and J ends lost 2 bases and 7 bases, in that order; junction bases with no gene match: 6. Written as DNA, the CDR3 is TGTGCCTGGAGTCCCGGGACTAGCGCACATACGCAGTATTTT. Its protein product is CAWSPGTSAHTQYF. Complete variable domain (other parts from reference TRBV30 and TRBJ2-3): SQTIHQWPATLVQPVGSPLSLECTVEGTSNPNLYWYRQAAGRGLQLLFYSVGIGQISSEVPQNLSASRPQDRQFILSSKKLLLSDSGFYLCAWSPGTSAHTQYFGPGTRLTVL.

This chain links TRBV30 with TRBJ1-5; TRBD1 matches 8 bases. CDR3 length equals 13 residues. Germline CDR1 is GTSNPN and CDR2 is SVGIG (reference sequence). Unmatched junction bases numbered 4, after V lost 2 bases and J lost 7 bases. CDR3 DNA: TGTGCCTGGAGTCAGGGGGCAGGGCAGCCCCAGCATTTT. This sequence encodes CAWSQGAGQPQHF.

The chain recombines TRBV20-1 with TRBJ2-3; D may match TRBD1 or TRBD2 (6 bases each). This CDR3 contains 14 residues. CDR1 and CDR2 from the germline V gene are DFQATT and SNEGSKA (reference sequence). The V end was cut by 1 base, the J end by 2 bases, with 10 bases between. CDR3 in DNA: TGCAGTGCTAGAGTGGGGGGCCCCACAGATACGCAGTATTTT. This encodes CSARVGGPTDTQYF.

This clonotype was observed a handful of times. CDR3 residues: CASSRTPTGGNYGYTF. The CDR3, as DNA: TGTGCCAGCAGCCGTACCCCGACAGGGGGCAACTATGGCTACACCTTC. The genes are TRBV7-6 and TRBJ1-2; TRBD1 agrees at 10 bases. Trimming cost V 5 bases and J 2 bases; bases outside gene matches: 8. The CDR3 contains 16 residues. Germline V gives CDR1 SGHVS, CDR2 FNYEAQ. Complete variable domain (other parts from reference TRBV7-6 and TRBJ1-2): GAGVSQSPRYKVTKRGQDVALRCDPISGHVSLYWYRQALGQGPEFLTYFNYEAQQDKSGLPNDRFSAERPEGSISTLTIQRTEQRDSAMYRCASSRTPTGGNYGYTFGSGTRLTVV.

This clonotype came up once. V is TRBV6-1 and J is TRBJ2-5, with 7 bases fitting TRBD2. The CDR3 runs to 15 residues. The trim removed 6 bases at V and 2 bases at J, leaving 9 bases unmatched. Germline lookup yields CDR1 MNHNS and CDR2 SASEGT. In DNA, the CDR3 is TGTGCCAGCAGCCGAAGTGGGACTATACAAGAGACCCAGTACTTC. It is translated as CASSRSGTIQETQYF.

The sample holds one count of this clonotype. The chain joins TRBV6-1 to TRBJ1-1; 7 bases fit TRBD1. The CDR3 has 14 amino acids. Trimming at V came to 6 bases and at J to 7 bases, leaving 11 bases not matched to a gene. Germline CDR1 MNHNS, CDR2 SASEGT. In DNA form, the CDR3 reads TGTGCCAGCAGCCGGACAGGCCCCCTAAGTGAAGCTTTCTTT. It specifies CASSRTGPLSEAFF.

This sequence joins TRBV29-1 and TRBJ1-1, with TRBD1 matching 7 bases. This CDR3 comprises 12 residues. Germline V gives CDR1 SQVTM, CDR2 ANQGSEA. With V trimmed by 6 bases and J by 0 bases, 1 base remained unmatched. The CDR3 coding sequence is TGCAGCGTCGGACAGGTGAACACTGAAGCTTTCTTT. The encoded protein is CSVGQVNTEAFF. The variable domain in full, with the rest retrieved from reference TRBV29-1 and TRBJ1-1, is SAVISQKPSRDICQRGTSLTIQCQVDSQVTMMFWYRQQPGQSLTLIATANQGSEATYESGFVIDKFPISRPNLTFSTLTVSNMSPEDSSIYLCSVGQVNTEAFFGQGTRLTVV.

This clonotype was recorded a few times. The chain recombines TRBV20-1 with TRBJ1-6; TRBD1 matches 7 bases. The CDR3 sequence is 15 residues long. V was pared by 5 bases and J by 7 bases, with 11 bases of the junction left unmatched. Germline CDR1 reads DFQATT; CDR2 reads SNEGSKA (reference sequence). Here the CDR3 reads CSAQGQSYQNSPLHF. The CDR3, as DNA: TGCAGTGCTCAGGGACAGTCGTACCAAAATTCACCCCTCCACTTT.

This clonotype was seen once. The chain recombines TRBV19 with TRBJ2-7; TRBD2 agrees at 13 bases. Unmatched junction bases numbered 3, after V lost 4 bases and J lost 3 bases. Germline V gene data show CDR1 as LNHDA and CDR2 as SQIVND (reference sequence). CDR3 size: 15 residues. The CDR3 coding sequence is TGTGCCAGTAGTACCGGGACTAGCGGGGTCTACGAGCAGTACTTC. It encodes CASSTGTSGVYEQYF.

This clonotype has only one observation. CDR3 coding DNA: TGTGCCAGCATCCCCGGGACAGGGTGGGGAGAGACCCAGTACTTC. Its translation: CASIPGTGWGETQYF. This sequence joins TRBV12-3 or TRBV12-4 and TRBJ2-5; 9 nucleotides line up with TRBD1. CDR3 length: 15 residues. The V gene end was trimmed by 7 bases and the J gene end by 4 bases; junction bases not matched to a gene: 10.